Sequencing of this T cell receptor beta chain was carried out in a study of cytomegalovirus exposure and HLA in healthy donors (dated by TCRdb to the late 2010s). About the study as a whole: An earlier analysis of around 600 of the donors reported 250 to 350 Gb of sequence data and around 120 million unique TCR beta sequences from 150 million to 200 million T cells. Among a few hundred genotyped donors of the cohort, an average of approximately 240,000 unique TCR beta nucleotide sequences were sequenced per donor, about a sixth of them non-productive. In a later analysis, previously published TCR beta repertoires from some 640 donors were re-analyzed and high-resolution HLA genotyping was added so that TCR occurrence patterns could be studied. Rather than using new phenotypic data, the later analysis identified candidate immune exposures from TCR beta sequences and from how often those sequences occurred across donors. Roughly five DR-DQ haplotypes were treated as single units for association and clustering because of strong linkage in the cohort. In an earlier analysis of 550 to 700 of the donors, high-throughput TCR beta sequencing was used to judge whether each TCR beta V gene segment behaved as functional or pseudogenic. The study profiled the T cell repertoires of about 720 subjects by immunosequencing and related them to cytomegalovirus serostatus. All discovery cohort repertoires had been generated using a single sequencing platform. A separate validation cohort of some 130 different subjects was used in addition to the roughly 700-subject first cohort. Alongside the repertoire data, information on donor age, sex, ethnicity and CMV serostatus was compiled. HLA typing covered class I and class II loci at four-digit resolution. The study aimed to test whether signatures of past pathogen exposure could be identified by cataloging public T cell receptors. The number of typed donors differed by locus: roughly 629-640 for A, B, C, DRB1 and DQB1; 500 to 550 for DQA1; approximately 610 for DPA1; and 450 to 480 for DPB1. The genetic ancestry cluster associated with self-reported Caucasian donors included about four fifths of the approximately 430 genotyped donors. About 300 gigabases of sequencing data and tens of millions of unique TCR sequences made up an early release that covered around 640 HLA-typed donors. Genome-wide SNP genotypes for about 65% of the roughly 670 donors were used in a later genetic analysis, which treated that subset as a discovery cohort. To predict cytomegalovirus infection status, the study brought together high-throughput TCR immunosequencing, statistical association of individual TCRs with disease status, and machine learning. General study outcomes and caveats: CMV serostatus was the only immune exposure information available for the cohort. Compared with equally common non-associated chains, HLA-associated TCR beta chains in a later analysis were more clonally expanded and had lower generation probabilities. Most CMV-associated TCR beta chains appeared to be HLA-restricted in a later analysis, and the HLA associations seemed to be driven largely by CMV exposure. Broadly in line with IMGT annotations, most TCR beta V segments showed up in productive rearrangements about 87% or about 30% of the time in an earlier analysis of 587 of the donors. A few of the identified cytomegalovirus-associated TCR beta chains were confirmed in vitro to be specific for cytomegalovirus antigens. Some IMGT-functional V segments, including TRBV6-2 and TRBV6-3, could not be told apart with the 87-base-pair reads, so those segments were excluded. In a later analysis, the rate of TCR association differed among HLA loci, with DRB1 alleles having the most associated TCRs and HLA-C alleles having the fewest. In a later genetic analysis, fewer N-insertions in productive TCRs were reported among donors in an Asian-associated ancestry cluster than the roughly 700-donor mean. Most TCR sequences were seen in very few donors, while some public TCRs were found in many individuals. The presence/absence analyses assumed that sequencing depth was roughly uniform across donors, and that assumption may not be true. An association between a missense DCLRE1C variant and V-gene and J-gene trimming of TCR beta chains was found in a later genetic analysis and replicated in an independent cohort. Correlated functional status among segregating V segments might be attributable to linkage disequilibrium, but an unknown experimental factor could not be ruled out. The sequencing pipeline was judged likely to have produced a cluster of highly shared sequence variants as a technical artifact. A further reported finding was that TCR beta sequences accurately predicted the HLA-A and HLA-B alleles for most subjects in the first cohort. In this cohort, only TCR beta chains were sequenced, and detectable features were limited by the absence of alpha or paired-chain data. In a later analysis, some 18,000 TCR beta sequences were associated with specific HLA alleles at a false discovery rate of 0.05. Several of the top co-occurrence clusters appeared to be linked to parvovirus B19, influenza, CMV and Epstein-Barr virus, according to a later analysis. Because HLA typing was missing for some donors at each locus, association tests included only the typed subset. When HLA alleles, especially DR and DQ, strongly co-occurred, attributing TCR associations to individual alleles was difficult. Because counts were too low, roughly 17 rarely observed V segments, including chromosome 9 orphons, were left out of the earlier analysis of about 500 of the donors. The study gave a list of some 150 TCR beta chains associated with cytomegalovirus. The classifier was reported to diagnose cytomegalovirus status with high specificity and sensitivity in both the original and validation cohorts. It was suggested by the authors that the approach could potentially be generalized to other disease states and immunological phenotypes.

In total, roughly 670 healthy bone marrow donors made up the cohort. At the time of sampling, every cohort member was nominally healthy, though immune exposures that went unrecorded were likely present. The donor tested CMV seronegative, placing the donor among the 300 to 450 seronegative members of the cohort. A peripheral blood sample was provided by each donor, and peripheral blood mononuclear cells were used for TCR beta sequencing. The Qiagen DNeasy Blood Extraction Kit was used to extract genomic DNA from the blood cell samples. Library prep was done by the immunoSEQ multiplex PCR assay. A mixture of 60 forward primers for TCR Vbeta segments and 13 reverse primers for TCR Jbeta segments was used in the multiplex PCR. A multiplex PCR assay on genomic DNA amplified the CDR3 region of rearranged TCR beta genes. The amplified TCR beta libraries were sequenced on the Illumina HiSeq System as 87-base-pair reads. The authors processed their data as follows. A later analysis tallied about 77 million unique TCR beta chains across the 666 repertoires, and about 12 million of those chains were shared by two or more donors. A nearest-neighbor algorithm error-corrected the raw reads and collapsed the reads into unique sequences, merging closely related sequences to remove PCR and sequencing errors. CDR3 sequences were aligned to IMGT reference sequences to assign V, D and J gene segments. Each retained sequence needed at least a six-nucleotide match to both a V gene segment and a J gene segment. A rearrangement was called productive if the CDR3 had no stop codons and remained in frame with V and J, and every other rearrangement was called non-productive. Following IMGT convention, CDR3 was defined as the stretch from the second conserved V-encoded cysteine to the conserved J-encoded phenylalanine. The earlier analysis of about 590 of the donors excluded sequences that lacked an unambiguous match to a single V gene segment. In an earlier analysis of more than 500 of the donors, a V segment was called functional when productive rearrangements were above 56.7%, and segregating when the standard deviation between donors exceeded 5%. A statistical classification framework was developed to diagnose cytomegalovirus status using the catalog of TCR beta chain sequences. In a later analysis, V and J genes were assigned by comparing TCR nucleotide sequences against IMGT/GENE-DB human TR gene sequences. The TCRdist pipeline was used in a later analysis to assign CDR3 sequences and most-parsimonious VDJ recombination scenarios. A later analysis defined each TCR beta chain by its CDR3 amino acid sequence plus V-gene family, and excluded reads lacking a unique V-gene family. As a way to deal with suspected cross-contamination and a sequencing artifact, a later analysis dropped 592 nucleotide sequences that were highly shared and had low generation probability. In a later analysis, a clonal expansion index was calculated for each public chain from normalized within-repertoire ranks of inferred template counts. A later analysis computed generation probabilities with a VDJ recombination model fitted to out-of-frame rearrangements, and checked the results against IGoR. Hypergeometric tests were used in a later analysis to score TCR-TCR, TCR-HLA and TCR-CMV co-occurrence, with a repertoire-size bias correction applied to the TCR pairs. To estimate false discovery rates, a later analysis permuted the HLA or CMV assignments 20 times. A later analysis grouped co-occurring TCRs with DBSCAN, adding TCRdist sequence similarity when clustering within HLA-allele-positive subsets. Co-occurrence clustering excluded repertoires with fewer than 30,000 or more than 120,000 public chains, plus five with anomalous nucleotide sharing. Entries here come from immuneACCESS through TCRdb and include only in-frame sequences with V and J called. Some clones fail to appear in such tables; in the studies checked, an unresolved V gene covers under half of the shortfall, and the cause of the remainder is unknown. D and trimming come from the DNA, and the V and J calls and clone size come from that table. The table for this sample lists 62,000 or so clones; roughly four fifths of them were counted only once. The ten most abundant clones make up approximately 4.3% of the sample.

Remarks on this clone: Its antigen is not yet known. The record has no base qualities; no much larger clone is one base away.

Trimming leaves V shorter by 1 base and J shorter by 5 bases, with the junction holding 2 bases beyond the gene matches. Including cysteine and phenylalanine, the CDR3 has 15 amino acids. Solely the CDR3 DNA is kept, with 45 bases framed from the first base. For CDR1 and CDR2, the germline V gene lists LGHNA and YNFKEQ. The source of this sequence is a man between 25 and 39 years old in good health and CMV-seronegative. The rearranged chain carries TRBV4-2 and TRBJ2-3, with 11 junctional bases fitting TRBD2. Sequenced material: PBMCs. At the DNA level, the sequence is TGTGCCAGCAGCCAAGCACTAGCGGGGGTAGATACGCAGTATTTT. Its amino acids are CASSQALAGVDTQYF.